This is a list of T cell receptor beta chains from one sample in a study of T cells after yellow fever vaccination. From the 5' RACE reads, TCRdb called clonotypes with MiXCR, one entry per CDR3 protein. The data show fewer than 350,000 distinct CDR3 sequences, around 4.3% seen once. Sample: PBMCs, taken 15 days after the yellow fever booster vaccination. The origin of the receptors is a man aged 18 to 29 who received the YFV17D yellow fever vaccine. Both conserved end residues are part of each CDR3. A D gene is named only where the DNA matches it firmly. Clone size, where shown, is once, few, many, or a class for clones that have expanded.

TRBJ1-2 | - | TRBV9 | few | TGTGCCAGCAGCAAGGGAACCTATGCCAATGGCTACACCTTC | CASSKGTYANGYTF
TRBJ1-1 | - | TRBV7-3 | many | TGTGCCAGCAGCTGGGCGACAGGCGGGAACACTGAAGCTTTCTTT | CASSWATGGNTEAFF
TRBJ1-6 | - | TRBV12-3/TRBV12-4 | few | TGTGCCAGCAGTCCAAGAGAGGCACCCCTCCACTTT | CASSPREAPLHF
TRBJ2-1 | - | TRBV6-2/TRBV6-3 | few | TGTGCCAGCAGCCGACCCCTCTACAATGAGCAGTTCTTC | CASSRPLYNEQFF
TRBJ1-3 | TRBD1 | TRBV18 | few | TGTGCCAGCTCACCGGAGGGACAGTCACACTCTGGAAACACCATATATTTT | CASSPEGQSHSGNTIYF
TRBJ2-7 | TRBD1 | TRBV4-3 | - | TGCGCCAGCAGCCAAGGCAGAGGGGGCCTAGGTCAGCAGTACTTC | CASSQGRGGLGQQYF
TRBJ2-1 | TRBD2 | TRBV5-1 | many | TGCGCCAGCAGCTTCCCGCTAGCGGGGGGATCTGTCTCCTACAATGAGCAGTTCTTC | CASSFPLAGGSVSYNEQFF
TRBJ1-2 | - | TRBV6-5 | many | TGTGCCAGCAGTTACGGGCTGATTAATGGCTACACCTTC | CASSYGLINGYTF
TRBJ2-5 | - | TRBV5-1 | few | TGCGCCAGCAGCTTGTGGACCAAAGCGAGAGAGACCCAGTACTTC | CASSLWTKARETQYF
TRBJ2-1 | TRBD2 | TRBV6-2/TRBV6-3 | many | TGTGCCAGCAGTCGACTAGCGGGGGTCAATGAGCAGTTCTTC | CASSRLAGVNEQFF
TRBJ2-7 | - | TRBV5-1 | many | TGCGCCAGCAGCTTGATTCCCTACGAGCAGTACTTC | CASSLIPYEQYF
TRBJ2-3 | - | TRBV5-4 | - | TGTGCCAGCAGCCCCAGCGCATTAGCGACAGATACGCAGTATTTT | CASSPSALATDTQYF
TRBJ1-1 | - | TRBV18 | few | TGTGCCAGCTCACCAAGCAGAGGGAACACTGAAGCTTTCTTT | CASSPSRGNTEAFF
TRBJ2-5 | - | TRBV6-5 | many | TGTGCCAGCAGTTACTTTGGGGGGGCGCAAGAGACCCAGTACTTC | CASSYFGGAQETQYF
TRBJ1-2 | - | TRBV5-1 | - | TGCGCCAGCAGTCCCCAAGCAGGGTTCCTCCCTGGCTACACCTTC | CASSPQAGFLPGYTF
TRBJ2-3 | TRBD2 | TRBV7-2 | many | TGTGCCAGCAGCTTAGGAAGCGGGGGGGTCACAGATACGCAGTATTTT | CASSLGSGGVTDTQYF
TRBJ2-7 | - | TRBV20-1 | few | TGCAGTGCAGCTTCGAGCTCTAGGGAGCAGTACTTC | CSAASSSREQYF
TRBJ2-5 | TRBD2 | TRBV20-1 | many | TGCAGTGCCCTCGGGACTAGCGGGGGAGAGACCCAGTACTTC | CSALGTSGGETQYF
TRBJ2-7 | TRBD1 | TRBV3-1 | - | TGTGCCAGCAGCCATTACGGTACGAACAGGGGGCTAGACGAGCAGTACTTC | CASSHYGTNRGLDEQYF
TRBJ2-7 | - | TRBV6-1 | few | TGTGCCAGCAGTGATAGAAAGGGTTGGTACGAGCAGTACTTC | CASSDRKGWYEQYF
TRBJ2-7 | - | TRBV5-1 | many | TGCGCCAGCAGCTTGGACAGGGACCCCTACGAGCAGTACTTC | CASSLDRDPYEQYF
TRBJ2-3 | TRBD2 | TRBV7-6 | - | TGTGCCAGCACACCGGGACTAGCGACAGATACGCAGTATTTT | CASTPGLATDTQYF
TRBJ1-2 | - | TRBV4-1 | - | TGCGCCAGCAGCCAAGCCCAGGGCGGCTATGGCTACACCTTC | CASSQAQGGYGYTF
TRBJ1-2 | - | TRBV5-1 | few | TGCGCCAGCACCGACCCACCGGGACACTTGAGAGGCTACACCTTC | CASTDPPGHLRGYTF
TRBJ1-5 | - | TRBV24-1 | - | TGTGCCACCAGTGATCACTCCCTGGGGGAGACCAATCAGCCCCAGCATTTT | CATSDHSLGETNQPQHF
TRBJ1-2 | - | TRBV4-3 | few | TGCGCCAGCAGCCAAGATGGAACCGACATCGGCTACACCTTC | CASSQDGTDIGYTF
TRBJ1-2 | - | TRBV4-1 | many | TGCGCCAGCAGCCAAGATCTGGGGTCCCCTATGGGCTACACCTTC | CASSQDLGSPMGYTF
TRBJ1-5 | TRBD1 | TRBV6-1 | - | TGTGCCAGCAGGGGGGACAGCAGCAATCAGCCCCAGCATTTT | CASRGDSSNQPQHF
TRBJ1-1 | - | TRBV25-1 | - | TGTGCCAGCAGTGGGACCCTCACGGTGAACACTGAAGCTTTCTTT | CASSGTLTVNTEAFF
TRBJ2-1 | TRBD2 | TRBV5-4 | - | TGTGCCAGCAGCTTGTCTAGCGGGGGGCAGAATGAGCAGTTCTTC | CASSLSSGGQNEQFF
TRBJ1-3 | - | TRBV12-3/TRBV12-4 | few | TGTGCCAGCATTGGATTACCAAGCTCTGGAAACACCATATATTTT | CASIGLPSSGNTIYF
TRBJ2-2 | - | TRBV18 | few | TGTGCCAGCTCCGCCTTAGGACAGAACACCGGGGAGCTGTTTTTT | CASSALGQNTGELFF
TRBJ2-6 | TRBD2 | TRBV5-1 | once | TGCGCCAGCAGCTTGGAGGCGGGGGCTGGGGCCAACGTCCTGACTTTC | CASSLEAGAGANVLTF
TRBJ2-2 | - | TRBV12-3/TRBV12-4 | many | TGTGCCAGCAGTTTACCGTCCACCGTGGGCACCGGGGAGCTGTTTTTT | CASSLPSTVGTGELFF
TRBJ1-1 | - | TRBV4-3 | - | TGCGCCAGCAGCCCCCACGGGGAAGGACCCACTGAAGCTTTCTTT | CASSPHGEGPTEAFF
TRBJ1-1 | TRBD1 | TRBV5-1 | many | TGCGCCAGCAGCTTGGACAGGGGAAACACTGAAGCTTTCTTT | CASSLDRGNTEAFF
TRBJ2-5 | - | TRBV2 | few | TGTGCCAGCAGTCAAGCACCAGGGACCCAGTACTTC | CASSQAPGTQYF
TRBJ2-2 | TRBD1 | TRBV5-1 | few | TGCGCCAGCAAAGACAGGGCGAACACCGGGGAGCTGTTTTTT | CASKDRANTGELFF